What follows are 5 T cell receptor beta chains derived from one specimen sequenced in a study of T cell repertoires in cytomegalovirus infection. What these receptors recognize is not known. TCRdb reanalysed the reads using MiXCR and keeps one entry per CDR3 protein. The sample includes approximately 910,000 distinct CDR3 sequences, about a third seen only once; the top ten take around an eighth. The input for sequencing was cultured CD8+ T cells from PBMCs, taken from culture after CMV antigen stimulation. These receptors were obtained from a human donor in good health (CMV status not recorded). Some clones in this sample may be carry-over from other donors' samples.

This clonotype was counted between two and nine times. The chain links TRBV12-3 or TRBV12-4 to TRBJ2-1; D not resolved. Trimming shortened V by 3 bases and J by 7 bases, and 7 bases separated the two germline ends. The CDR3 spans 12 residues. The CDR3 nucleotides are TGTGCCAGCAGTTTCTTCAGGAATGAGCAGTTCTTC. Translation gives CASSFFRNEQFF.

As to this clonotype: A read error is possible here, since a much larger clone lies one base away. The chain carries TRBV27 and TRBJ1-5; no definite D call. The CDR3 has 16 amino acids. Germline CDR1 and CDR2: MNHEY and SMNVEV (reference sequence). Trimming shortened V by 0 bases and J by 3 bases, and 12 bases separated the two germline ends. CDR3 nucleotide sequence: TGTGCCAGCAGTTTATCGAATGGACGGATCAATCAGCCCCAGCATTTT. It encodes CASSLSNGRINQPQHF.

This clonotype was found many times. This sequence joins TRBV6-5 and TRBJ2-2; 11 nucleotides align to TRBD1. The CDR3 contains 15 residues. Germline lookup yields CDR1 MNHEY and CDR2 SVGAGI. V dropped 4 bases and J dropped 4; count of bases not matched to a gene: 2. The CDR3, as DNA: TGTGCCAGCAGTTCCGGGACAGGGGGCACCGGGGAGCTGTTTTTT. It is translated as CASSSGTGGTGELFF.

The rearrangement uses TRBV10-2 and TRBJ2-3, with TRBD1 as a possible D gene (6 bases). This CDR3 contains 14 residues. The V gene's germline CDR1 is WSHSY and CDR2 SAAADI. Trimming stripped 2 bases from V and 2 bases from J, with 8 bases between. This CDR3 is CASSEGGPTDTQYF. DNA of the CDR3: TGCGCCAGCAGTGAGGGGGGCCCCACAGATACGCAGTATTTT.

This clonotype has only a few counts. V and J are TRBV27 and TRBJ1-2; D is ambiguous. Germline CDR1 reads MNHEY; CDR2 reads SMNVEV (reference sequence). The germline V and J ends were trimmed by 2 bases and 0 bases, with 10 bases remaining between them. The CDR3 covers 15 residues. The CDR3 region has the DNA TGTGCCAGCAGTTTAGCCCTCGGTACTAACTATGGCTACACCTTC. It yields the protein CASSLALGTNYGYTF.